Shown below are 16 T cell receptor beta chains from a single sample sequenced in a study of cytomegalovirus exposure and HLA in healthy donors. With 60 Vbeta and 13 Jbeta primers, the PCR was carried out. Produced via immunoSEQ multiplex PCR; TCRdb's table is partial and in-frame only. Its table records around 70,000 clones. The sequenced material came from PBMCs. Receptors were obtained from a woman aged 25 to 39 in good health and CMV-seronegative.

V gene TRBV6-5 combines with J gene TRBJ2-1; a weak D match, TRBD2 (6 bases). CDR1 MNHEY and CDR2 SVGAGI come from the germline V gene. V gave up 0 bases and J gave up 5 bases, with 14 bases separating them. This CDR3 contains 16 residues. As DNA, the CDR3 is TGTGCCAGCAGTTACTCTCGAAGCGGGCCACACAATGAGCAGTTCTTC. It yields the protein CASSYSRSGPHNEQFF.

Comment on this clone: The junction and the germline gene differ at one end; a read error may be behind it. The chain links TRBV5-1 to TRBJ1-1; TRBD1 is a possible D gene (6 bases). This CDR3 spans 13 amino acids. Looked up from germline, CDR1 is SGHRS and CDR2 is YFSETQ. In nucleotides, the CDR3 is TGCGCCAGCAGCTTGGGGGCGACAGGCCAGGAGATCTTT. It specifies CASSLGATGQEIF.

This rearrangement joins TRBV27 to TRBJ2-2; 7 positions agree with TRBD1. Trimming removed 6 bases from V and 3 bases from J; junction bases left unmatched: 7. There are 15 residues in the CDR3. Germline V gene data show CDR1 as MNHEY and CDR2 as SMNVEV (reference sequence). CDR3 nucleotides: TGTGCCAGCAGCCACAGGGGCGTCCACACCGGGGAGCTGTTTTTT. Translating gives CASSHRGVHTGELFF.

This rearrangement joins TRBV7-2 to TRBJ2-7; D remains unclear. This CDR3 has 13 residues. Germline V gene sequence: CDR1 SGHTA, CDR2 FQGNSA. The ends were cut back, 0 bases at V and 5 bases at J, with 8 bases in the middle. This CDR3 is CASSLAPQNEQYF. The DNA of the CDR3 is TGTGCCAGCAGCTTAGCCCCGCAGAACGAGCAGTACTTC.

As DNA, the CDR3 is TGTGCCAGCAGCTTAGGCCTTAGAAACACTGAAGCTTTCTTT. Amino acids: CASSLGLRNTEAFF. The chain joins TRBV13 to TRBJ1-1; D call uncertain. V dropped 0 bases and J dropped 2 bases, with 7 bases sitting between them. Germline lookup yields CDR1 PRHDT and CDR2 FYEKMQ (reference sequence). The CDR3 covers 14 residues. The full variable domain, in which reference TRBV13 and TRBJ1-1 provide the parts outside the CDR3, is AAGVIQSPRHLIKEKRETATLKCYPIPRHDTVYWYQQGPGQDPQFLISFYEKMQSDKGSIPDRFSAQQFSDYHSELNMSSLELGDSALYFCASSLGLRNTEAFFGQGTRLTVV.

About this clone itself: At one boundary the junction diverges from the germline segment, which might be a read error. This chain links TRBV7-7 with TRBJ2-5; TRBD1 agrees at 8 bases. Germline CDR1 reads SSHAT; CDR2 reads FNYEAQ (reference sequence). The CDR3 covers 15 residues. The CDR3 nucleotides read TGTGCTAGCAGCCGTGGGGCAGGGGGCGCCCAGACCCAGTACTTC. This encodes CASSRGAGGAQTQYF.

The chain recombines TRBV18 with TRBJ2-3; the D gene is possibly TRBD1 (7 bases). This CDR3 contains 16 residues. The V and J ends lost 1 base and 4 bases respectively, with 15 bases between them. Per germline, CDR1 KGHSH and CDR2 LQKENI. DNA for the CDR3: TGTGCCAGCTCACCACTGGAGGGGGCGCGCCCAGATACGCAGTATTTT. This translates into CASSPLEGARPDTQYF.

The chain joins TRBV7-9 to TRBJ2-2; D uncertain. Trimming took 4 bases from V and 6 from J, leaving 9 bases between them. Per germline, CDR1 SEHNR and CDR2 FQNEAQ (reference sequence). CDR3 length equals 13 residues. The CDR3 DNA follows: TGTGCCAGCAGCTCTCCTTTTGCCGGGGAGCTGTTTTTT. Amino acids: CASSSPFAGELFF.

The V and J genes are TRBV5-1 and TRBJ1-1, with D maybe TRBD1 (6 bases). V lost 2 bases and J lost 5, with 10 bases in between. The CDR3 runs to 13 residues. Looked up from germline, CDR1 is SGHRS and CDR2 is YFSETQ. The CDR3 loop is CASSFYQGTEAFF. The DNA for the CDR3 is TGCGCCAGCAGCTTCTACCAGGGGACTGAAGCTTTCTTT.

The chain recombines TRBV9 with TRBJ2-5; no firm D call. Trimming cost V 2 bases and J 5 bases, with 10 bases left between them. There are 13 residues in the CDR3. CDR1 and CDR2 from the germline V gene are SGDLS and YYNGEE. In DNA form, the CDR3 reads TGTGCCAGCAGCGTGAGGAGCGAGGAGACCCAGTACTTC. Amino acid sequence: CASSVRSEETQYF.

The chain links TRBV28 to TRBJ1-5; the match to TRBD1 covers 7 bases. The ends lost 4 bases at V and 2 bases at J; junction bases unmatched: 11. The CDR3 spans 17 residues. CDR1 and CDR2 from the germline V gene are MDHEN and SYDVKM. The CDR3, as DNA: TGTGCCAGCAGTTCCCCAGGGGGAAGGAATGGCAATCAGCCCCAGCATTTT. It specifies CASSSPGGRNGNQPQHF. The whole variable domain, filled in from reference TRBV28 and TRBJ1-5, reads DVKVTQSSRYLVKRTGEKVFLECVQDMDHENMFWYRQDPGLGLRLIYFSYDVKMKEKGDIPEGYSVSREKKERFSLILESASTNQTSMYLCASSSPGGRNGNQPQHFGDGTRLSIL.

CDR3 DNA sequence: TGTGCCAGCAGTTACGGGGCGGGGGGGCTGGATACGCAGTATTTT. This gives the protein CASSYGAGGLDTQYF. The chain couples TRBV6-5 to TRBJ2-3; 9 bases match TRBD2. The CDR3 loop spans 15 amino acids. CDR1 and CDR2 from the germline V gene are MNHEY and SVGAGI. V dropped 2 bases and J dropped 6; count of bases not matched to a gene: 6.

The V and J genes are TRBV30 and TRBJ2-1; 8 bases match TRBD2. Germline V gives CDR1 GTSNPN, CDR2 SVGIG (reference sequence). There are 16 residues in the CDR3. Losses at the gene ends were 3 bases for V and 5 bases for J; bases not matched to a gene: 12. CDR3 amino acids: CAWSLPGGGTDNEQFF. The CDR3 region has the DNA TGTGCCTGGAGCCTACCTGGCGGGGGGACGGACAATGAGCAGTTCTTC. Full variable domain (remainder filled in from reference TRBV30 and TRBJ2-1): SQTIHQWPATLVQPVGSPLSLECTVEGTSNPNLYWYRQAAGRGLQLLFYSVGIGQISSEVPQNLSASRPQDRQFILSSKKLLLSDSGFYLCAWSLPGGGTDNEQFFGPGTRLTVL.

This chain connects TRBV5-1 to TRBJ2-7, with 8 bases lining up with TRBD1. Trimming removed 0 bases from V and 8 bases from J; junction bases left unmatched: 10. The CDR3 is 15 amino acids. Per the germline V gene, CDR1 is SGHRS and CDR2 is YFSETQ. The CDR3 DNA reads as TGCGCCAGCAGCTTGGGACAGGGGAATGGGGTGAAGCAGTACTTC. This gives the protein CASSLGQGNGVKQYF.

V and J are TRBV20-1 and TRBJ2-7; D gene uncertain. The CDR3 consists of 11 residues. Deletions cut 3 bases from V and 2 bases from J, with 5 bases between. CDR1 is DFQATT and CDR2 is SNEGSKA in the germline V gene (reference sequence). The chain's CDR3 is CSASTAYEQYF. CDR3 bases: TGCAGTGCTAGTACGGCCTACGAGCAGTACTTC.

This sequence joins TRBV9 and TRBJ2-1; 7 nucleotides align to TRBD2. This CDR3 has 15 residues. With 4 bases clipped from V and 1 base from J, the junction kept 5 bases outside the gene matches. Per germline, CDR1 SGDLS and CDR2 YYNGEE. The CDR3 here is CASSPTGLSYNEQFF. CDR3 DNA: TGTGCCAGCAGCCCGACGGGACTATCCTACAATGAGCAGTTCTTC.